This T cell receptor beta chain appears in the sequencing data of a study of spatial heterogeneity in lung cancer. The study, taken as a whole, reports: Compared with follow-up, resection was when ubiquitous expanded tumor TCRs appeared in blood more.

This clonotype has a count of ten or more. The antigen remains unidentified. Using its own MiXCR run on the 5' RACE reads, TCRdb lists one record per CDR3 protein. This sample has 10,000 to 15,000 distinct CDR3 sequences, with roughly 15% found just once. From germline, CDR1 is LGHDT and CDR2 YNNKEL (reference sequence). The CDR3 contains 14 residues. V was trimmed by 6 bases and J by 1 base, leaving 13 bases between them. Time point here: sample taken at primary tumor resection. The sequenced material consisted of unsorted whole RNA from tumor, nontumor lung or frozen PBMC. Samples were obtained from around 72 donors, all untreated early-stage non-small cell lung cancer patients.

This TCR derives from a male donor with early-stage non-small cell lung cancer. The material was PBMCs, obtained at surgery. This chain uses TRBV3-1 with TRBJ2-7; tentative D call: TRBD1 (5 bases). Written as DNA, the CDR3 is TGTGCCAGCAGGGAAAACAGGTGGTCCTACGAGCAGTACTTC. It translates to CASRENRWSYEQYF.